A single sample gave rise to the 25 T cell receptor beta chains below, sequenced in a study of shared clonotypes between healthy human individuals (dated by TCRdb to the early 2020s). For the CD8 naive samples, CD45RO-negative cells were positively selected for CCR7, yielding a CD45RA+CCR7+ population from which TemRA cells were excluded. The library relied on the immunoSEQ multiplex PCR assay. TCRdb provides this immuneACCESS table in a form limited to in-frame rearrangements. Some clones are lacking; in checked studies, under half of them reflect an unresolved V gene, and why the rest are absent is not known. This sample gives 600,000 or so clones in total; nearly 98% of them show up just once. 0.3% of the sample is in the top ten clones. Sequencing was carried out using naive CD8+ T cells sorted from blood. The cell subset or site label for this specimen denotes: CD45RA+CCR7+. The receptor source for this set is a man aged 30 to 45 in good health.

J is TRBJ2-7 and V is TRBV30; D tentatively reads TRBD1 or TRBD2 (5 bases each). V shed 4 bases and J shed 1 base, with 23 bases lying between them. Germline V gene sequence: CDR1 GTSNPN, CDR2 SVGIG (reference sequence). The CDR3 runs to 17 residues. In DNA, the CDR3 is TGTGCCTGGATCCCGACAGCTGAGGAGCGGTATTCCTACGAGCAGTACTTC. Amino acids: CAWIPTAEERYSYEQYF.

The chain carries TRBV11-1 and TRBJ1-3; D is ambiguous. Germline V gene sequence: CDR1 SGHAT, CDR2 FQDESV (reference sequence). V shed 5 bases and J shed 0 bases, with 14 bases lying between them. This CDR3 comprises 16 residues. CDR3: CASSALYRDSGNTIYF. CDR3 sequence (DNA): TGTGCCAGCAGCGCACTTTACAGAGACTCTGGAAACACCATATATTTT.

Worth noting for this clone: This specimen includes other DNA sequences encoding the same CDR3. The chain has TRBV18 and TRBJ1-5, with D possibly matching TRBD1 (5 bases). Germline values: CDR1 KGHSH, CDR2 LQKENI. The CDR3 covers 12 residues. V was cut by 3 bases and J by 5 bases, with 5 bases left in between. The CDR3 bases are TGTGCCAGCTCACCGGGGGATCAGCCCCAGCATTTT. Translated: CASSPGDQPQHF. Full variable domain (rest looked up from reference TRBV18 and TRBJ1-5): NAGVMQNPRHLVRRRGQEARLRCSPMKGHSHVYWYRQLPEEGLKFMVYLQKENIIDESGMPKERFSAEFPKEGPSILRIQQVVRGDSAAYFCASSPGDQPQHFGDGTRLSIL.

The rearrangement uses TRBV9 and TRBJ1-4; the D is unclear. CDR1 is SGDLS, CDR2 YYNGEE, per germline. This CDR3 has 13 amino acids. The V end was cut by 2 bases, the J end by 7 bases, with 9 bases between. This CDR3 reads CASSVGWGEKLFF. For the CDR3, the DNA is TGTGCCAGCAGCGTGGGTTGGGGTGAAAAACTGTTTTTT.

J is TRBJ1-1 and V is TRBV11-2; no clear D gene. In germline, CDR1 is SGHAT, CDR2 FQNNGV. The CDR3 length is 17 residues. Trimming took 0 bases from V and 1 from J, leaving 15 bases between them. The CDR3 DNA reads as TGTGCCAGCAGCTTAGATGCTTTTGCCTCCGGGAACACTGAAGCTTTCTTT. It codes for CASSLDAFASGNTEAFF.

The chain uses TRBV6-6 and TRBJ2-1; D is possibly TRBD1 or TRBD2 (5 bases each). CDR1 and CDR2 from the germline V gene are MNHNY and SVGAGI (reference sequence). V was pared by 5 bases and J by 6 bases, with 17 bases between. The CDR3 contains 15 residues. This CDR3 is CASSEGYPLGNEQFF. The DNA of the CDR3 is TGTGCCAGCAGTGAGGGGTATCCCCTAGGCAATGAGCAGTTCTTC.

This chain links TRBV10-2 with TRBJ1-5; D is unresolved. The CDR3 spans 13 residues. Germline assignment: CDR1 WSHSY and CDR2 SAAADI. Trimming shortened V by 3 bases and J by 5 bases, and 8 bases separated the two germline ends. CDR3 sequence reads: CASSDFMDQPQHF. In nucleotides, the CDR3 is TGCGCCAGCAGTGATTTTATGGATCAGCCCCAGCATTTT.

The chain joins TRBV21-1 to TRBJ1-1; the table's D call, TRBD1, was not checked against the DNA. TRBV21-1 is a pseudogene locus. CDR3 length: 16 amino acids. CDR3: CASIPGQGTHTDEAFF. In DNA form, the CDR3 reads TGTGCCAGCATCCCGGGACAGGGGACGCACACTGATGAAGCTTTCTTT.

The J gene is TRBJ2-3, the V gene TRBV27, with TRBD1 identical over 9 bases. V shed 9 bases, J shed 6 bases, and the junction held 7 bases outside the gene matches. The germline V gene has CDR1 MNHEY and CDR2 SMNVEV (reference sequence). The CDR3 runs to 13 residues. Here the CDR3 DNA reads TGTGCCAGTACGACAGGGGGTACGGATACGCAGTATTTT. Protein product: CASTTGGTDTQYF.

This chain links TRBV10-1 with TRBJ2-7; TRBD1 might be the D (5 bases). The CDR3 totals 15 residues. CDR1 is WNHNN and CDR2 is SYGVQD in the germline V gene (reference sequence). With 2 bases removed from V and 3 bases from J, the gap between germline ends came to 14 bases. The CDR3 DNA reads TGCGCCAGCAGTGAGGTGCAGGGAAGGCTCTACGAGCAGTACTTC. The encoded protein is CASSEVQGRLYEQYF.

This clone was detected once. The V gene is TRBV5-1, the J gene TRBJ2-1; 8 positions agree with TRBD1. There are 18 residues in the CDR3. Germline values: CDR1 SGHRS, CDR2 YFSETQ. J lost 1 base, V lost 4 bases, and 13 bases had no gene match. This CDR3 reads CASSPEDRVFLSYNEQFF. The CDR3 nucleotides read TGCGCCAGCAGCCCCGAGGACAGGGTCTTCCTATCCTACAATGAGCAGTTCTTC.

The V and J genes are TRBV7-9 and TRBJ2-5; 10 nucleotides match TRBD1. Germline assignment: CDR1 SEHNR and CDR2 FQNEAQ (reference sequence). V shed 5 bases, J shed 5 bases, and the junction held 5 bases outside the gene matches. CDR3 length: 14 residues. Here the CDR3 DNA reads TGTGCCAGCAGCCCGGGACAGGGGTTGGAGACCCAGTACTTC. Translation: CASSPGQGLETQYF.

The V and J genes are TRBV5-1 and TRBJ2-1, with 7 nucleotides matching TRBD1. The CDR3 consists of 17 residues. V lost 4 bases to trimming and J lost 3 bases; unmatched junction nucleotides: 13. CDR1 and CDR2 (germline): SGHRS, YFSETQ. The DNA for the CDR3 is TGCGCCAGCAGCCTAACCCAACAGGGGTTGGACTACAATGAGCAGTTCTTC. As protein: CASSLTQQGLDYNEQFF. The whole variable domain, filled in from reference TRBV5-1 and TRBJ2-1, reads KAGVTQTPRYLIKTRGQQVTLSCSPISGHRSVSWYQQTPGQGLQFLFEYFSETQRNKGNFPGRFSGRQFSNSRSEMNVSTLELGDSALYLCASSLTQQGLDYNEQFFGPGTRLTVL.

The genes are TRBV7-9 and TRBJ1-1; no definite D call. Germline lookup yields CDR1 SEHNR and CDR2 FQNEAQ (reference sequence). Trimming pared 2 bases from V and 4 bases from J, leaving 11 bases between. This CDR3 is 14 amino acids long. Here the CDR3 reads CASSLRSGITEAFF. DNA for the CDR3: TGTGCCAGCAGCTTAAGGAGCGGGATCACTGAAGCTTTCTTT.

The chain couples TRBV11-2 to TRBJ1-4; D is ambiguous. Trimming took off 5 bases at V and 7 bases at J, with 5 bases between the two ends. CDR3 length equals 11 residues. CDR1 is SGHAT and CDR2 is FQNNGV in the germline V gene. The CDR3 sequence: CASSLSEKLFF. The CDR3 DNA reads as TGTGCCAGCAGCCTCAGTGAAAAACTGTTTTTT.

V usage is TRBV5-6 and J usage is TRBJ2-7; 7 nucleotides align to TRBD2. V gave up 2 bases and J gave up 6 bases; unmatched junction bases: 11. Germline CDR1 reads SGHDT; CDR2 reads YYEEEE. The CDR3 is 15 amino acids. The CDR3 nucleotides are TGTGCCAGCAGCTTAGCGGGGACTTGGGCAGGCGAGCAGTACTTC. This sequence encodes CASSLAGTWAGEQYF.

V gene TRBV18 combines with J gene TRBJ2-1; the D gene is possibly TRBD2 (5 bases). CDR1 and CDR2 (germline): KGHSH, LQKENI. The CDR3 is 13 amino acids. V was cut by 6 bases and J by 9 bases, with 15 bases left in between. CDR3 amino acids: CASSSGASGEQFF. As DNA, the CDR3 is TGTGCCAGCTCGAGTGGCGCGAGCGGTGAGCAGTTCTTC.

The chain carries TRBV5-5 and TRBJ2-7, with D possibly matching TRBD1 (6 bases). CDR1 and CDR2 (germline): SGHKS, YYEKEE (reference sequence). The CDR3 has 18 residues. Trimming removed 3 bases from V and 3 bases from J, with 25 bases in between. DNA for the CDR3: TGTGCCAGCAGCTCCCAGGATTTAGGGACACTTAATAGCTACGAGCAGTACTTC. The encoded protein is CASSSQDLGTLNSYEQYF.

The chain is built from TRBV6-5 and TRBJ2-3, with 9 bases fitting TRBD1. The germline CDR1 and CDR2 sequences are MNHEY and SVGAGI. After removal of 8 bases from V and 0 bases from J, the junction contained 0 bases not matched to a gene. The CDR3 length is 13 residues. CDR3 in amino acids: CASGTGSTDTQYF. CDR3 bases: TGTGCCAGCGGGACAGGGAGCACAGATACGCAGTATTTT.

The gene calls are TRBV29-1 and TRBJ2-7; 10 nucleotides line up with TRBD2. V lost 1 base and J lost 5; bases outside the gene matches: 8. Germline CDR1 is SQVTM and CDR2 is ANQGSEA. This CDR3 has 15 residues. CDR3 residues: CSVEGLAGASDEQYF. As DNA, the CDR3 is TGCAGCGTTGAAGGGCTAGCGGGAGCAAGTGACGAGCAGTACTTC.

CDR3 bases: TGTGCCAGCAGTTTAGTTGCGGCAGGCGAGCAGTACTTC. Translating gives CASSLVAAGEQYF. This sequence joins TRBV27 and TRBJ2-7; no clear D gene. The CDR3 extends over 13 amino acids. Trimming removed 2 bases from V and 6 bases from J, with 11 bases in between. Germline V gene sequence: CDR1 MNHEY, CDR2 SMNVEV (reference sequence).

The table lists this clone with a few counts. The genes are TRBV5-5 and TRBJ2-7, with D perhaps TRBD1 (5 bases). The germline V gene has CDR1 SGHKS and CDR2 YYEKEE (reference sequence). With 5 bases removed from V and 3 bases from J, the gap between germline ends came to 12 bases. The CDR3 covers 13 residues. The CDR3 DNA sequence: TGTGCCAGCAGGGGGCTAGTAGACTACGAGCAGTACTTC. Translated: CASRGLVDYEQYF.

This chain links TRBV6-1 with TRBJ2-7, with 8 bases matching TRBD1. Germline V gene data show CDR1 as MNHNS and CDR2 as SASEGT. This CDR3 is built from 14 residues. J was trimmed by 4 bases and V by 7 bases; bases with no gene match: 9. The CDR3 region is CASTYRQGSYEQYF. CDR3 DNA: TGTGCCAGCACTTACAGACAGGGGAGTTACGAGCAGTACTTC.

The chain couples TRBV6-1 to TRBJ2-7; weak D call: TRBD1 (6 bases). This CDR3 region has 14 residues. V lost 2 bases and J lost 3, with 11 bases in between. From germline, CDR1 is MNHNS and CDR2 SASEGT. CDR3 in amino acids: CASSESGAHYEQYF. The CDR3 coding sequence is TGTGCCAGCAGTGAATCAGGGGCTCACTACGAGCAGTACTTC.

V gene TRBV15 combines with J gene TRBJ2-7; weak D call: TRBD1 (6 bases). The ends were cut back, 0 bases at V and 4 bases at J, with 10 bases in the middle. The CDR3 loop spans 14 amino acids. CDR1 and CDR2 from the germline V gene are LNHNV and YYDKDF (reference sequence). Written as DNA, the CDR3 is TGTGCCACCAGCAGAGATGGGACACAATACGAGCAGTACTTC. Translating it yields CATSRDGTQYEQYF.